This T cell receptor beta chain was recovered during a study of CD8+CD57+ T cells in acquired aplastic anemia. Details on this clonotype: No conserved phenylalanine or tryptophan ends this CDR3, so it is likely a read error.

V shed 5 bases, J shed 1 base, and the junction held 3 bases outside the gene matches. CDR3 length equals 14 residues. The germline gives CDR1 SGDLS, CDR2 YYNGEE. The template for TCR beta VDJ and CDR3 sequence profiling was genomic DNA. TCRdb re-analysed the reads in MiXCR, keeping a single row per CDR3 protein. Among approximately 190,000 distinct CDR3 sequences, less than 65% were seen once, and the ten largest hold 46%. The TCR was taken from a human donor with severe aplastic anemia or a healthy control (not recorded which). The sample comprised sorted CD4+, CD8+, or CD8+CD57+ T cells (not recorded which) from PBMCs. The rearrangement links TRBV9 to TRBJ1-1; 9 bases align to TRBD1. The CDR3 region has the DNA TGTGCCAGCAGTGAGGACAGGGGGAACACTGAAGCTTTCTTG. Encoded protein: CASSEDRGNTEAFL.